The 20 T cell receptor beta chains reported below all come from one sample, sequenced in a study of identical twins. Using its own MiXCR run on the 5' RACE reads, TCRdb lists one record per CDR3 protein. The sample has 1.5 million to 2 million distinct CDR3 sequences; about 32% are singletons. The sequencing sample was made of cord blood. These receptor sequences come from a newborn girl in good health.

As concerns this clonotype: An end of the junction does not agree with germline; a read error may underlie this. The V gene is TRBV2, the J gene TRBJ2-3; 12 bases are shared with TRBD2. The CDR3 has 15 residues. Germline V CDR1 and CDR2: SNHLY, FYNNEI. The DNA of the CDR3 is TGTGCCGGTCTAGCGGGGGGGACTTACACAGATACGCGGTATTTT. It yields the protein CAGLAGGTYTDTRYF.

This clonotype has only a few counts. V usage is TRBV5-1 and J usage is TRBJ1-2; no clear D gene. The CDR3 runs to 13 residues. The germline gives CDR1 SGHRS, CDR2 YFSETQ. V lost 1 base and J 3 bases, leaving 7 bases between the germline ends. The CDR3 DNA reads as TGCGCCAGCAGCTTGCAGTGGGACTATGGCTACACCTTC. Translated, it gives CASSLQWDYGYTF.

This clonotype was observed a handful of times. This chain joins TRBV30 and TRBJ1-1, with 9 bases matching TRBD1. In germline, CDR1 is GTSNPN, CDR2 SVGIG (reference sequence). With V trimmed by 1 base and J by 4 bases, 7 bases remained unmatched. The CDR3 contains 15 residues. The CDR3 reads CAWSARDRASTEAFF. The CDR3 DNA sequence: TGTGCCTGGAGTGCCCGGGACAGGGCCAGCACTGAAGCTTTCTTT.

CDR3 coding DNA: TGTGCCAGCAGCACCCACAGAAAATATGGCTACACCTTC. It is translated as CASSTHRKYGYTF. This rearrangement joins TRBV6-5 to TRBJ1-2; D is unresolved. V lost 6 bases, J lost 5 bases, and 13 bases lay in between. The germline V gene encodes CDR1 MNHEY and CDR2 SVGAGI. The CDR3 runs 13 residues.

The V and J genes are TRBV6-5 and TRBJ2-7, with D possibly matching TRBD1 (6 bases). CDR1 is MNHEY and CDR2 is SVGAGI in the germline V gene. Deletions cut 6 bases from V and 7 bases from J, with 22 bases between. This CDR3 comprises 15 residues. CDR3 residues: CASSPDRSPYNEQYF. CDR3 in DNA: TGTGCCAGCAGCCCCGACAGGTCACCCTACAATGAGCAGTACTTC.

The CDR3 loop reads CASSLVRATSGRYNEQFF. CDR3 in DNA: TGTGCCAGCAGCTTAGTAAGGGCCACTAGCGGGAGGTACAATGAGCAGTTCTTC. The V gene is TRBV11-2, the J gene TRBJ2-1; 12 nucleotides align to TRBD2. Germline V CDR1 and CDR2: SGHAT, FQNNGV. J was trimmed by 4 bases and V by 1 base; bases with no gene match: 8. The length of the CDR3 is 18 residues.

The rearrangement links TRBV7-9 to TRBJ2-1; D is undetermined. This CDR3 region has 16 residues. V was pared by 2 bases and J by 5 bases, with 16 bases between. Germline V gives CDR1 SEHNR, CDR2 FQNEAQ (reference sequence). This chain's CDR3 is CASSLSRIRGDNEQFF. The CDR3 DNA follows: TGTGCCAGCAGCTTATCGAGGATAAGAGGCGACAATGAGCAGTTCTTC. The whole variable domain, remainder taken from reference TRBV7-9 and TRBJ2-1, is DTGVSQNPRHKITKRGQNVTFRCDPISEHNRLYWYRQTLGQGPEFLTYFQNEAQLEKSRLLSDRFSAERPKGSFSTLEIQRTEQGDSAMYLCASSLSRIRGDNEQFFGPGTRLTVL.

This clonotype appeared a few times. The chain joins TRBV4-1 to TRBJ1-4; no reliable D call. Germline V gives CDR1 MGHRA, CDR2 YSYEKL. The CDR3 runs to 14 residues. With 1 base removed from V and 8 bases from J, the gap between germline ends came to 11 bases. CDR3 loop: CASSQAALREKLFF. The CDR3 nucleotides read TGCGCCAGCAGCCAAGCAGCCTTGAGGGAAAAACTGTTTTTT.

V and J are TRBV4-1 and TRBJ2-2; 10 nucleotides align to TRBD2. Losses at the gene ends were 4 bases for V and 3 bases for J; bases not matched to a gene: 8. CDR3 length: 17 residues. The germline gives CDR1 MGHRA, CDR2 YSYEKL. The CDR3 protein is CASSPQSLAGDTGELFF. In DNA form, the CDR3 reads TGCGCCAGCAGCCCCCAGTCCCTAGCGGGGGACACCGGGGAGCTGTTTTTT.

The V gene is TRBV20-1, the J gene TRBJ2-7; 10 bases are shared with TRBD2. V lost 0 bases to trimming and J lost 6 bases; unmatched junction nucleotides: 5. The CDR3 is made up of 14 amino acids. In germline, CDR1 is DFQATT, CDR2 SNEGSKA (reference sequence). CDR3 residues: CSARDLAGVSEQYF. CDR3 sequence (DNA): TGCAGTGCTAGAGACCTAGCGGGAGTTAGCGAGCAGTACTTC.

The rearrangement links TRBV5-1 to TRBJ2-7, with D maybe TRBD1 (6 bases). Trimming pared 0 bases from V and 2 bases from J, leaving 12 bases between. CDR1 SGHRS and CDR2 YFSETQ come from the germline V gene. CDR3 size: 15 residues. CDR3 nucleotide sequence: TGCGCCAGCAGCTTGGTGTCCGACAGGCCCTACGAGCAGTACTTC. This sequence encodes CASSLVSDRPYEQYF.

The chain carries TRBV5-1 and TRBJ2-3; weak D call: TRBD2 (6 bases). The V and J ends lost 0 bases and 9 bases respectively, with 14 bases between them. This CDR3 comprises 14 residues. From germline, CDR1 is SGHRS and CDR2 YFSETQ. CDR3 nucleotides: TGCGCCAGCAGCTTGGGCCAGGGAGGTGGGACGCAGTATTTT. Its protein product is CASSLGQGGGTQYF.

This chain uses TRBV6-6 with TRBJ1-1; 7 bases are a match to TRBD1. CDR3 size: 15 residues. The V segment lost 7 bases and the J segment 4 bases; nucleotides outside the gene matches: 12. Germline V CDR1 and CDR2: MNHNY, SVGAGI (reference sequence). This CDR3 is CASTSGQLGSTEAFF. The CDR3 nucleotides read TGTGCCAGCACCTCGGGACAGCTAGGGAGCACTGAAGCTTTCTTT.

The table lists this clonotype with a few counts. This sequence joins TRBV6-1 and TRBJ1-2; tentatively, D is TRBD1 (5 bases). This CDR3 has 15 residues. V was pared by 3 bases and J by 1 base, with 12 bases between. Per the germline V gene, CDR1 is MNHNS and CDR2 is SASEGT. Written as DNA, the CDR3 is TGTGCCAGCAGTGAGGCTGTGGGGGTTAACTATGGCTACACCTTC. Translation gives CASSEAVGVNYGYTF.

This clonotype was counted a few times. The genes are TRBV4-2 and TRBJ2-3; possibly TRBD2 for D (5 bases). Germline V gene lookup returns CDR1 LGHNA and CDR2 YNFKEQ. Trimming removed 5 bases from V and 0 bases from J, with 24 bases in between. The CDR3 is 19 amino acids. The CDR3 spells CASSARPYTRGYSTDTQYF. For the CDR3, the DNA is TGTGCCAGCAGCGCAAGACCCTATACTAGAGGTTATAGCACAGATACGCAGTATTTT.

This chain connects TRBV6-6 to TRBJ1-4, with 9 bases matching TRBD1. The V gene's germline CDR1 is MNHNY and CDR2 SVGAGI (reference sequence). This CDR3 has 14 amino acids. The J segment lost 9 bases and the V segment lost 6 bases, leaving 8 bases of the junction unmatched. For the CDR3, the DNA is TGTGCCAGCAGATTAACCGACAGGGGGAAAAAACTGTTTTTT. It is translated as CASRLTDRGKKLFF.

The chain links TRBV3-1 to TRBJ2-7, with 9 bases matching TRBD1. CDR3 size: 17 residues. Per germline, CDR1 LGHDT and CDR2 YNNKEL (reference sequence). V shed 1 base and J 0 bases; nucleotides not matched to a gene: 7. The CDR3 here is CASSQATGTGNSYEQYF. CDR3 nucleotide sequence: TGTGCCAGCAGCCAAGCTACCGGGACAGGGAACTCCTACGAGCAGTACTTC.

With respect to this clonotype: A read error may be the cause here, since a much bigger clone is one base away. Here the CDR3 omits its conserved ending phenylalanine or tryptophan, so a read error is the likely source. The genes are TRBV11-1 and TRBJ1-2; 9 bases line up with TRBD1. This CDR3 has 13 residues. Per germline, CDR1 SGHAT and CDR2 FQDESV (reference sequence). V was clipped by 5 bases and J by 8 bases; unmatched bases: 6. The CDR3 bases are TGTGCCAGCAGCCCGGGACAGGGAAGAGGCTACACCTTA. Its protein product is CASSPGQGRGYTL.

CDR3: CATKEAFMNTEAFF. The CDR3 region has the DNA TGTGCCACCAAGGAGGCTTTCATGAACACTGAAGCTTTCTTT. The rearrangement joins TRBV15 to TRBJ1-1; D not certain. The CDR3 totals 14 residues. V was clipped by 7 bases and J by 0 bases, with 12 bases between them. Germline loops: CDR1 LNHNV, CDR2 YYDKDF (reference sequence). The whole variable domain, filled in from reference TRBV15 and TRBJ1-1, reads DAMVIQNPRYQVTQFGKPVTLSCSQTLNHNVMYWYQQKSSQAPKLLFHYYDKDFNNEADTPDNFQSRRPNTSFCFLDIRSPGLGDTAMYLCATKEAFMNTEAFFGQGTRLTVV.

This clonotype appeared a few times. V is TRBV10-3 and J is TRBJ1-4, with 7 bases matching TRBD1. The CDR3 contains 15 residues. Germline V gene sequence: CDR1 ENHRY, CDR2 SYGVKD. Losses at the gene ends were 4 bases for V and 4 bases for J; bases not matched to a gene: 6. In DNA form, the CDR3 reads TGTGCCATCAGTGGACCGGGACAGCTTAATGAAAAACTGTTTTTT. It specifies CAISGPGQLNEKLFF.